These 15 T cell receptor beta chains originate from one sample sequenced in a study of Graves' ophthalmopathy and Graves' hyperthyroidism. Amplified material comprised TCR beta CDR3 regions derived from RNA transcripts. The authors performed first-round RT-PCR with HTBI primers and then a second-round multiplex PCR. TCRdb independently ran MiXCR on the multiplex PCR reads; one entry per CDR3 protein. The repertoire has about 1.2 million distinct CDR3 sequences, roughly two fifths of them found once; the top ten carry over 8.5%. Sequenced input: peripheral blood or thyroid tissue (not recorded which). These receptors were obtained from an adult man with Graves' hyperthyroidism.

This clonotype has ten or more counts. The J gene is TRBJ1-5, the V gene TRBV7-9; weak D call: TRBD1 (5 bases). The CDR3 extends over 15 amino acids. The germline gives CDR1 SEHNR, CDR2 FQNEAQ (reference sequence). The germline V and J ends were trimmed by 5 bases and 5 bases, with 16 bases remaining between them. DNA for the CDR3: TGTGCCAGCAGCCGCATGGGGGGGGAACATCAGCCCCAGCATTTT. Residues: CASSRMGGEHQPQHF.

The genes are TRBV2 and TRBJ2-7; a weak D match, TRBD1 (6 bases). The V end lost 4 bases, the J end lost 6 bases, and 16 bases lay between the germline ends. CDR3 length: 14 residues. From germline, CDR1 is SNHLY and CDR2 FYNNEI. The CDR3 DNA is TGTGCCAGCAGTGTCCGCCGGGACATGACCGAGCAGTACTTC. Its translation is CASSVRRDMTEQYF.

This clonotype was picked up many times. The rearrangement links TRBV7-9 to TRBJ1-5, with 11 bases identical to TRBD1. This CDR3 is 16 amino acids long. Trimming cost V 5 bases and J 6 bases; bases outside gene matches: 9. Germline-derived CDR1 and CDR2 are SEHNR and FQNEAQ (reference sequence). The chain's CDR3 is CASSAGQGAYSQPQHF. CDR3 bases: TGTGCCAGCAGCGCCGGACAGGGGGCGTATAGTCAGCCCCAGCATTTT.

This clonotype was counted a few times. V and J are TRBV30 and TRBJ1-2; D not resolved. V lost 4 bases, J lost 0 bases, and 15 bases lay in between. This CDR3 contains 15 residues. The germline gives CDR1 GTSNPN, CDR2 SVGIG (reference sequence). This CDR3 reads CAWIWARGANYGYTF. In nucleotides, the CDR3 is TGTGCCTGGATTTGGGCCCGGGGAGCTAACTATGGCTACACCTTC.

This rearrangement joins TRBV7-2 to TRBJ2-6; D tentatively reads TRBD1 or TRBD2 (5 bases each). The V end lost 6 bases, the J end lost 2 bases, and 14 bases lay between the germline ends. The CDR3 contains 16 residues. Per the germline V gene, CDR1 is SGHTA and CDR2 is FQGNSA. This CDR3 reads CASREGQVPGANVLTF. The DNA for the CDR3 is TGTGCCAGCAGAGAGGGGCAGGTACCTGGGGCCAACGTCCTGACTTTC.

The table lists this clonotype with a count of one. The genes are TRBV11-2 and TRBJ1-1; D gene uncertain. The CDR3 length is 14 residues. The V and J ends lost 5 bases and 3 bases respectively, with 13 bases between them. Germline V gene sequence: CDR1 SGHAT, CDR2 FQNNGV. The CDR3 coding sequence is TGTGCCAGCAGCCCCCGGTCGGGTTACACTGAAGCTTTCTTT. This codes for CASSPRSGYTEAFF.

There are many counts of this clonotype. For the CDR3, the DNA is TGTGCCAGCAGCCAAGATCGGGGACAGGCGCGACCCTATAGCAATCAGCCCCAGCATTTT. Translating gives CASSQDRGQARPYSNQPQHF. V and J are TRBV14 and TRBJ1-5; 8 bases fit TRBD1. This CDR3 spans 20 amino acids. Germline-derived CDR1 and CDR2 are SGHDN and FVKESK. The J segment lost 0 bases and the V segment lost 0 bases, leaving 13 bases of the junction unmatched.

This clonotype was recorded many times. The CDR3 DNA is TGCGCCAGCAGCGGAGGGACCGCAGGGAGGACCGGGGAGCTGTTTTTT. As protein: CASSGGTAGRTGELFF. V gene TRBV5-1 combines with J gene TRBJ2-2, with a weak D call TRBD2 (6 bases). Germline lookup yields CDR1 SGHRS and CDR2 YFSETQ. This CDR3 is built from 16 residues. V gave up 4 bases and J gave up 5 bases, with 18 bases separating them.

V gene TRBV7-6 combines with J gene TRBJ2-7; TRBD1 is a possible D gene (5 bases). V shed 5 bases and J shed 3 bases, with 20 bases lying between them. The CDR3 runs to 16 residues. Germline-derived CDR1 and CDR2 are SGHVS and FNYEAQ. CDR3 nucleotide sequence: TGTGCCAGCAGCCGAGTTACCCAGGGCCCAAACTACGAGCAGTACTTC. Its translation is CASSRVTQGPNYEQYF.

This clonotype has at least ten counts. The chain uses TRBV7-2 and TRBJ2-2, with TRBD1 as a possible D gene (5 bases). CDR1 SGHTA and CDR2 FQGNSA come from the germline V gene. The CDR3 has 15 residues. The V end was cut by 4 bases, the J end by 5 bases, with 14 bases between. The CDR3 sequence: CASSSWAGLTGELFF. Written as DNA, the CDR3 is TGTGCCAGCAGCTCGTGGGCAGGGTTAACCGGGGAGCTGTTTTTT.

Here the CDR3 DNA reads TGCGCCAGCAGCCAAGGAGTGGGAGTGGGCTTCGAGCAGTACTTC. Its translation: CASSQGVGVGFEQYF. This chain links TRBV4-3 with TRBJ2-7; a possible D gene is TRBD2 (5 bases). The germline V gene has CDR1 LGHNA and CDR2 YSLEER. The CDR3 length is 15 residues. V was clipped by 1 base and J by 6 bases, with 16 bases between them.

This chain connects TRBV12-3 or TRBV12-4 to TRBJ2-2, with a weak D call TRBD1 (5 bases). V lost 4 bases and J lost 6, with 12 bases in between. The CDR3 spans 14 residues. The CDR3 DNA reads as TGTGCCAGCAGTTCTAAGGGGCCCGCCGGGGAGCTGTTTTTT. It translates to CASSSKGPAGELFF.

The chain has TRBV25-1 and TRBJ1-6; possibly TRBD1 for D (6 bases). The ends were cut back, 4 bases at V and 0 bases at J, with 16 bases in the middle. The CDR3 contains 18 residues. Germline loops: CDR1 MGHDK, CDR2 SYGVNS. The CDR3 region is CASSARGSLSSYNSPLHF. The CDR3 DNA follows: TGTGCCAGCAGTGCTAGGGGGAGCCTTAGCTCCTATAATTCACCCCTCCACTTT.

This clonotype was seen repeatedly, ten times or more. The chain joins TRBV9 to TRBJ1-2; perhaps TRBD1 as D (5 bases). Germline CDR1 is SGDLS and CDR2 is YYNGEE. Between the trimmed V and J ends, which lost 2 bases and 4 bases, there was a span of 12 bases. The CDR3 contains 14 residues. This chain's CDR3 is CASSVPGGVYGYTF. The CDR3 DNA reads as TGTGCCAGCAGCGTCCCAGGAGGGGTCTATGGCTACACCTTC.

This clonotype has a count of ten or more. CDR3 sequence: CASSETGGIYGYTF. CDR3 nucleotide sequence: TGTGCCAGCAGTGAAACAGGGGGGATCTATGGCTACACCTTC. The chain couples TRBV12-3 or TRBV12-4 to TRBJ1-2; 8 nucleotides line up with TRBD1. The CDR3 totals 14 residues. After removal of 5 bases from V and 4 bases from J, the junction contained 6 bases not matched to a gene.